The clone carrying this T cell receptor (beta chain) was counted once. Its antigen is not known. The CDR3 spans 14 residues. V dropped 7 bases and J dropped 6 bases, with 19 bases sitting between them. Germline CDR1 reads LNHDA; CDR2 reads SQIVND (reference sequence). The data derive from a study of cytomegalovirus exposure and HLA in healthy donors. Findings and caveats of the study: Among TCR beta chains, those listed as cytomegalovirus-associated numbered around 160. A later analysis found most CMV-associated TCR beta chains apparently HLA-restricted. For cytomegalovirus status, the classifier reportedly gave diagnoses with high specificity and sensitivity.

Donors counted as nominally healthy when sampled, yet unrecorded immune exposures were likely. It was with 60 Vbeta and 13 Jbeta primers that the PCR ran. Profiling relied on immunoSEQ multiplex PCR, and the TCRdb table lists in-frame clones only, not all of them. The table records approximately 150,000 clones, nearly 85% of them present only once. The specimen sequenced was PBMCs. This TCR derives from a male donor in good health and CMV-seronegative. This rearrangement joins TRBV19 to TRBJ2-7; possible D gene TRBD2, 6 bases. The CDR3, as DNA: TGTGCCAGTACGGACTTTGCCGGGACTTCCGAGCAGTACTTC. Its translation is CASTDFAGTSEQYF.